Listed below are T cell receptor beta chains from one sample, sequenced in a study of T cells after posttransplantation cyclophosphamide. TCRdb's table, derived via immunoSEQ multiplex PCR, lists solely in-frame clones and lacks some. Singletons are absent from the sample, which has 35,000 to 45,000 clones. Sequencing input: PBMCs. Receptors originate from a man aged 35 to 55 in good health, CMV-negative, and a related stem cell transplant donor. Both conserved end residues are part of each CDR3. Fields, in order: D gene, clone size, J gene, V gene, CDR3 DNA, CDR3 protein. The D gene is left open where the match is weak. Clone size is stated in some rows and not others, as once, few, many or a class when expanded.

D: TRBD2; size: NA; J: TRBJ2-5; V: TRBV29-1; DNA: TGCAGCGTTGAAGATAGCGGGGGGGACGAGACCCAGTACTTC; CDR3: CSVEDSGGDETQYF
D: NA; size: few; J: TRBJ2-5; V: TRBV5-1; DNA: TGCGCCAGCAGCCCAACCCCCCCGGGGGAGACCCAGTACTTC; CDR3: CASSPTPPGETQYF
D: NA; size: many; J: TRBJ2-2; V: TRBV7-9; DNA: TGTGCCAGCAGCACCCTCCCCAGTTCGCGGGCCGGGGAGCTGTTTTTT; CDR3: CASSTLPSSRAGELFF
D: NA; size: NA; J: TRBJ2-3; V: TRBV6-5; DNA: TGTGCCAGCAGTACGACTGATACGCAGTATTTT; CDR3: CASSTTDTQYF
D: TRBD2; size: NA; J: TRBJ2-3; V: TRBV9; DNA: TGTGCCAGCAGCGCGCCCGGGACTAGCGGGGCTAGATATACGCAGTATTTT; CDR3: CASSAPGTSGARYTQYF
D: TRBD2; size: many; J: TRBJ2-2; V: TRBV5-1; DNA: TGCGCCAGCAGCCCGGGACTAGCGGGGATGAAGGCGTCCACCGGGGAGCTGTTTTTT; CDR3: CASSPGLAGMKASTGELFF
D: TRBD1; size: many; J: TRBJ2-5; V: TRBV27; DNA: TGTGCCAGCAGTATCGGACAGGGTAGTTACCAAGAGACCCAGTACTTC; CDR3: CASSIGQGSYQETQYF
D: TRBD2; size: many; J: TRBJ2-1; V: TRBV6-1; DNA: TGTGCCAGCAGTGAAAGTCTAGCGGACTACAATGAGCAGTTCTTC; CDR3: CASSESLADYNEQFF
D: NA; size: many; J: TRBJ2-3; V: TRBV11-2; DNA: TGTGCCAGCAGCCTTGGAGTCGGAGCTCGCACAGATACGCAGTATTTT; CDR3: CASSLGVGARTDTQYF
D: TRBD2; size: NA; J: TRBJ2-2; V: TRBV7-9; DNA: TGTGCCAGCAGCACCCGACTAGCGGGAGTGGGGCCCGGGGAGCTGTTTTTT; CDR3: CASSTRLAGVGPGELFF
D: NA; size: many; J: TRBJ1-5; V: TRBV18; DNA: TGTGCCAGCTCACCGGGAGCTAATCAGCCCCAGCATTTT; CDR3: CASSPGANQPQHF
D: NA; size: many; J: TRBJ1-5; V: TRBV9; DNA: TGTGCCAGCAGCGTAGGCCAGGGAGGCTTAAATCAGCCCCAGCATTTT; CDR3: CASSVGQGGLNQPQHF
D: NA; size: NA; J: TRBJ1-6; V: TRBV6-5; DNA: TGTGCCAGCAGTTCCCCCCGAGGGGGTGATTCACCCCTCCACTTT; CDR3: CASSSPRGGDSPLHF
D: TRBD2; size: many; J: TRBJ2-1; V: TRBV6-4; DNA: TGTGCCAGCAGTGACGGGACTAGCGGCAATGAGCAGTTCTTC; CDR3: CASSDGTSGNEQFF
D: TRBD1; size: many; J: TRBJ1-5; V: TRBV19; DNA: TGTGCCAGTAGTACGACAGGGCTGAGCAATCAGCCCCAGCATTTT; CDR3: CASSTTGLSNQPQHF
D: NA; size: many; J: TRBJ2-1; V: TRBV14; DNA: TGTGCCAGCAGCCAAAGAGCCCAGCAGTTCTTC; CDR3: CASSQRAQQFF
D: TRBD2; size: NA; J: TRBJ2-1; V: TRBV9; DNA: TGTGCCAGCAGCGTAGGAACTAGCGGGGGGAGTCCAGCCTATGAGCAGTTCTTC; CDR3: CASSVGTSGGSPAYEQFF
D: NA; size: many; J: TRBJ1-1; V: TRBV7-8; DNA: TGTGCCAGCAGCTCCGAGATAGGAGCCAACACTGAAGCTTTCTTT; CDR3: CASSSEIGANTEAFF
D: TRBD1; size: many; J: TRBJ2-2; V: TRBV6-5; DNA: TGTGCCAGCAGAGGACAGGGGAACACCGGGGAGCTGTTTTTT; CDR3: CASRGQGNTGELFF
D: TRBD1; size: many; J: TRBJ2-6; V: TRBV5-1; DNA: TGCGCCAGCAGCTTGGCCAAGGGGGCAGGGTCTGGATCCGGGGCCAACGTCCTGACTTTC; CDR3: CASSLAKGAGSGSGANVLTF
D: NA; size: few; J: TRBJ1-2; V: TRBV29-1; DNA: TGCAGCGTTGAAACAGGTTCGGCCGGCTACACCTTC; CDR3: CSVETGSAGYTF
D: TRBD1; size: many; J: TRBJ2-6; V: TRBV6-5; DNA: TGTGCCAGCAGTTACAACCCGGGACAGGGAGCGGTTTTC; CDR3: CASSYNPGQGAVF
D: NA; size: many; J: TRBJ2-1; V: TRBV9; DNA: TGTGCCAGCAGCGTAGTACCGAGCTCCTACAATGAGCAGTTCTTC; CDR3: CASSVVPSSYNEQFF
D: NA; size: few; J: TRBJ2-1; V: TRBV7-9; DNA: TGTGCCAGCAGCTTGGGACTGTACAATGAGCAGTTCTTC; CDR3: CASSLGLYNEQFF
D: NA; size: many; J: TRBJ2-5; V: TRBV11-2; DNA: TGTGCCAGCAGCTTAGTCAGCCAAGAGACCCAGTACTTC; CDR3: CASSLVSQETQYF
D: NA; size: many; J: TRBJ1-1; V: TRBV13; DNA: TGTGCCAGCAGCCCCCGAGGGGGGAACACTGAAGCTTTCTTT; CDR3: CASSPRGGNTEAFF
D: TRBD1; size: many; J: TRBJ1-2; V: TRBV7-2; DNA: TGTGCCAGCAGCTTAGGTCAGGGGGGAGTCTATGGCTACACCTTC; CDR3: CASSLGQGGVYGYTF
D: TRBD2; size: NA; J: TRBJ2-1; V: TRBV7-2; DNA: TGTGCCAGCAGCTTCGGGGGAGGACTAGCGGGCTACAATGAGCAGTTCTTC; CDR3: CASSFGGGLAGYNEQFF
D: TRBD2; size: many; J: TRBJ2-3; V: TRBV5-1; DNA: TGCGCCAGCAGCGGACGGACTAGCGGGTCAGATACGCAGTATTTT; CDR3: CASSGRTSGSDTQYF
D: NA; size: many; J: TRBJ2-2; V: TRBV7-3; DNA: TGTGCCAGCAGCTCGACAGGGAACACCGGGGAGCTGTTTTTT; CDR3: CASSSTGNTGELFF
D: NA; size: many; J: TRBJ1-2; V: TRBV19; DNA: TGTGCCAGTAGAGCGACAGGAAACTATGGCTACACCTTC; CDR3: CASRATGNYGYTF
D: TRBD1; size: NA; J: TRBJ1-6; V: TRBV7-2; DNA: TGTGCCAGCAGCTTAGCGCCCCCGGGACAGGGGGCTTCACCCCTCCACTTT; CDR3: CASSLAPPGQGASPLHF
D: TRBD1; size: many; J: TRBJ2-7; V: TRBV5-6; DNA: TGTGCCAGCAGCCCTCCCGGGACAGGGATCCACGAGCAGTACTTC; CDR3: CASSPPGTGIHEQYF
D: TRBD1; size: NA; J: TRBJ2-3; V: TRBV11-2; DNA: TGTGCCAGCAGCTCCCGGGACAGGCTTTCTAGCACAGATACGCAGTATTTT; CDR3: CASSSRDRLSSTDTQYF
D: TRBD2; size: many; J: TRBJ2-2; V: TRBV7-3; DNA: TGTGCCAGCAGCTCATCCCCCGGGACTAGCGGACTATTCACCGGGGAGCTGTTTTTT; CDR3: CASSSSPGTSGLFTGELFF
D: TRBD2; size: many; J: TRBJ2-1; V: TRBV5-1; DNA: TGCGCCAGCAGCTTGGCCCGCAGCGGGGCTAACAATGAGCAGTTCTTC; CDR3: CASSLARSGANNEQFF
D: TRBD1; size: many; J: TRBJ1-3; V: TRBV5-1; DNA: TGCGCCAGCAGCTTGGGACAGGGACCTGGAAACACCATATATTTT; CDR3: CASSLGQGPGNTIYF
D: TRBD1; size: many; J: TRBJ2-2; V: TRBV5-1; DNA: TGCGCCAGCAGCCCCGAGGGGGCCGCGAACACCGGGGAGCTGTTTTTT; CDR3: CASSPEGAANTGELFF
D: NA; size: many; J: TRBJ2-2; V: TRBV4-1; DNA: TGCGCCAGCAGCCAAGATCGGTTTGGCGGGGAGCTGTTTTTT; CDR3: CASSQDRFGGELFF
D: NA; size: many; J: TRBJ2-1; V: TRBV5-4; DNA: TGTGCCAGCAGCTTAAGAGAGGACTCCCAGTTCTTC; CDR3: CASSLREDSQFF
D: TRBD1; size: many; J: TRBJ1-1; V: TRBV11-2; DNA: TGTGCCAGCAGCTTCCGGACAGGGGGCGGGAACACTGAAGCTTTCTTT; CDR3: CASSFRTGGGNTEAFF
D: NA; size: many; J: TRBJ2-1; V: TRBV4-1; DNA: TGCGCCAGCAGCCAAGATCCGGGGTCCTACAATGAGCAGTTCTTC; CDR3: CASSQDPGSYNEQFF
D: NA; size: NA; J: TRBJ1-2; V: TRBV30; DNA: TGTGCCTGGAATGTTGAGGGTTCGGGGGGCTACACCTTC; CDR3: CAWNVEGSGGYTF
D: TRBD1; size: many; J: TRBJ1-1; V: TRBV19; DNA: TGTGCCAGTCAAAACAGGGGGCTATTCACTGAAGCTTTCTTT; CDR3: CASQNRGLFTEAFF
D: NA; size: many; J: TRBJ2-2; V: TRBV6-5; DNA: TGTGCCAGCAGTTACTCCCTGACAGGCTCCGGGGAGCTGTTTTTT; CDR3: CASSYSLTGSGELFF